One sample yielded the 7 T cell receptor beta chains listed below, sequenced in a study of T cell repertoires in cytomegalovirus infection. These receptors' antigens are unknown. TCRdb independently ran MiXCR on the reads; one entry per CDR3 protein. The table has some 940,000 distinct CDR3 sequences, roughly 30% seen once. The material sequenced was cultured CD8+ T cells from PBMCs, taken from culture after CMV antigen stimulation. All receptors come from a human donor in good health (CMV status not recorded). Some clones in this sample may be carry-over from other donors' samples.

This clonotype has a handful of counts. This chain joins TRBV13 and TRBJ2-7, with 8 bases aligning to TRBD1. Germline assignment: CDR1 PRHDT and CDR2 FYEKMQ (reference sequence). The length of the CDR3 is 15 residues. Germline trimming cut 3 bases from V and 0 bases from J; bases unmatched to any gene: 4. In nucleotides, the CDR3 is TGTGCCAGCAGCTTTCCCACAGGGGGCTCCTACGAGCAGTACTTC. The encoded protein is CASSFPTGGSYEQYF.

This clonotype is a singleton in its sample. This sequence joins TRBV6-8 and TRBJ1-1; possible D gene TRBD1, 6 bases. Trimming took 0 bases from V and 4 from J, leaving 9 bases between them. The germline V gene has CDR1 MNHGY and CDR2 SAAAGT. The CDR3 has 14 amino acids. The CDR3 coding sequence is TGTGCCAGCAGTTACTCGGCAGGGGCCACTGAAGCTTTCTTT. Residues: CASSYSAGATEAFF.

This sequence joins TRBV29-1 and TRBJ2-7; TRBD1 aligns across 7 bases. The trim removed 0 bases at V and 2 bases at J, leaving 4 bases unmatched. The CDR3 totals 14 residues. CDR1 is SQVTM and CDR2 is ANQGSEA in the germline V gene. The CDR3 region has the DNA TGCAGCGTTGAAGACCCGGGACAGCCCTACGAGCAGTACTTC. It specifies CSVEDPGQPYEQYF.

The chain joins TRBV7-6 to TRBJ1-2, with D hard to call. The germline gives CDR1 SGHVS, CDR2 FNYEAQ. The CDR3 is 13 residues long. V lost 2 bases to trimming and J lost 4 bases, with 8 bases between them. CDR3 residues: CASSLRASYGYTF. The CDR3 region has the DNA TGTGCCAGCAGCTTAAGGGCATCCTATGGCTACACCTTC.

A few counts support this clonotype. The chain is built from TRBV7-6 and TRBJ2-5; tentatively, D is TRBD1 or TRBD2 (5 bases each). The germline V and J ends were trimmed by 7 bases and 1 base, with 16 bases remaining between them. The CDR3 sequence is 15 residues long. The germline CDR1 and CDR2 sequences are SGHVS and FNYEAQ. This CDR3 reads CASTPRDPSQETQYF. The CDR3 nucleotides read TGTGCCAGCACCCCCCGGGACCCTTCCCAAGAGACCCAGTACTTC.

This chain connects TRBV7-9 to TRBJ1-3; D ambiguous. V was shortened by 10 bases and J by 3 bases, with 10 bases between the two germline ends. Germline CDR1 SEHNR, CDR2 FQNEAQ (reference sequence). This CDR3 is 12 amino acids long. CDR3 amino acids: CAIQRFGNTIYF. Written as DNA, the CDR3 is TGTGCCATACAGCGTTTTGGAAACACCATATATTTT.

V and J are TRBV6-5 and TRBJ1-1; D possibly corresponds to TRBD1 (5 bases). The germline V and J ends were trimmed by 0 bases and 5 bases, with 16 bases remaining between them. This CDR3 has 16 residues. CDR1 and CDR2 from the germline V gene are MNHEY and SVGAGI. DNA for the CDR3: TGTGCCAGCAGTTACTCGATAGGGACTCCAGGGACTGAAGCTTTCTTT. This codes for CASSYSIGTPGTEAFF.